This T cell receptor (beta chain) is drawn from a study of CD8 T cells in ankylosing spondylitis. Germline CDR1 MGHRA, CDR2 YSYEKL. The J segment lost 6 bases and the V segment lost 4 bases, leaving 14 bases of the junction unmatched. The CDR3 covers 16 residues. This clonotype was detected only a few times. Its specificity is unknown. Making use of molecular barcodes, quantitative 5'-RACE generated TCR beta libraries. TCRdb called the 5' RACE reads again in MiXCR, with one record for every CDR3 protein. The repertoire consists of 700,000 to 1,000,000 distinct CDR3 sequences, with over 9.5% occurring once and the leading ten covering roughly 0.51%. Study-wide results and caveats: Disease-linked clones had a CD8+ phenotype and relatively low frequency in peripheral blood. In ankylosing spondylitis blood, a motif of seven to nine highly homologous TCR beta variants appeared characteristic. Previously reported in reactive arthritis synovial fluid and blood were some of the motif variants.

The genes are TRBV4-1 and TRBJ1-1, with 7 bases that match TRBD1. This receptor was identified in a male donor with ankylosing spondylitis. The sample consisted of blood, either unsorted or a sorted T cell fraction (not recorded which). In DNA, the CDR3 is TGCGCCAGCAGCCGCGGGCATGGGACAGAGAGGGCTGAAGCTTTCTTT. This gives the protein CASSRGHGTERAEAFF.